The clone carrying this TCR beta chain occurred once. Its antigen is not identified. The CDR3 is made up of 14 amino acids. Germline-derived CDR1 and CDR2 are MNHNS and SASEGT. V shed 6 bases and J 4 bases; nucleotides not matched to a gene: 6. Researchers prepared the TCRbeta library using unique molecular identifiers, the study reports. MiXCR, applied by TCRdb to the PCR reads, yields one record per CDR3 protein. The sample carries roughly 350,000 distinct CDR3 sequences, under 20% recorded once. These data are taken from a study of T-cell reconstitution after alpha-beta-depleted transplantation in children. Points from the study as a whole: Reportedly, roughly two months post-transplant, alpha-beta T cells arose from several hundred expanded graft clones.

The V and J genes are TRBV6-1 and TRBJ2-1, with 7 bases identical to TRBD2. The source is a male patient between 2 and 15 years old who had a stem cell transplant for acute lymphoblastic leukemia, so the T cells may come from the graft donor. The sequencing used PBMCs, mostly from graft donor cells, collected 360 days after TCRalphabeta/CD19-depleted stem cell transplant. CDR3 nucleotides: TGTGCCAGCAGATCCAGAGCGGGGTACAATGAGCAGTTCTTC. This gives the protein CASRSRAGYNEQFF.